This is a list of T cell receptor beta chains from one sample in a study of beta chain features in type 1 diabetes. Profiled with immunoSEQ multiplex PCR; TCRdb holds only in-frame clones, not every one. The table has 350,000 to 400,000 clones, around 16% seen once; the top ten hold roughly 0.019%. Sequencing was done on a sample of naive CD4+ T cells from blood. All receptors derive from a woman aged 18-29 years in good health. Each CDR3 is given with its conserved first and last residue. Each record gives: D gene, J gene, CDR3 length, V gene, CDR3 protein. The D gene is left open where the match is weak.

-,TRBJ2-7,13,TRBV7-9,CASSFVAPYEQYF
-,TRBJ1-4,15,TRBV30,CAWSVQGRGNEKLFF
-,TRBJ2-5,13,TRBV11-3,CASSSRRWETQYF
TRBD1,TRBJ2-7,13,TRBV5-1,CASSRDRGYEQYF
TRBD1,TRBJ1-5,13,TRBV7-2,CASSLTGGQPQHF
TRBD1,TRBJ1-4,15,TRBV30,CAWSLLGRGLEKLFF
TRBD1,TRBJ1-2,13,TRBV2,CASGTGPNYGYTF
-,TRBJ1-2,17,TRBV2,CASILGPGQGYNYGYTF
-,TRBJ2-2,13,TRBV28,CASTGFRTGELFF
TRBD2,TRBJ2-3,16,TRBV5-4,CASSLNSAGVADTQYF
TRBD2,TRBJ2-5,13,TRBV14,CASRPAGGETQYF
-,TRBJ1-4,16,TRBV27,CASSSADTGRVKKLFF
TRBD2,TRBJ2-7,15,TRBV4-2,CASSQEGTRGSEQYF
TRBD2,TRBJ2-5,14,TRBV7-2,CASSLLAGDETQYF
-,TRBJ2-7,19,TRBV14,CASSQESRPRGLKRYEQYF
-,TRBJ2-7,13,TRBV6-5,CASSPTSTYEQYF
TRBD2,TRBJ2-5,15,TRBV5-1,CASSLLTSGQETQYF
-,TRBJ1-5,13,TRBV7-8,CASSLTGFQPQHF
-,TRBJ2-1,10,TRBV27,CASSRGSQFF
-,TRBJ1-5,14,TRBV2,CASRGGARNQPQHF
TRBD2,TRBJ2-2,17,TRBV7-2,CASSLDRSGGPAGELFF
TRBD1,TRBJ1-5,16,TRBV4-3,CASSPHPTGAAGPQHF
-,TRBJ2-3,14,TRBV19,CASSTQGGADTQYF
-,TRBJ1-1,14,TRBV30,CAWSRPGRITEAFF
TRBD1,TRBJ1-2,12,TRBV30,CAWGQANYGYTF
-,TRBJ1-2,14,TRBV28,CASSLEGRHYGYTF
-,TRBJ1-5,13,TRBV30,CAWSRDSNQPQHF
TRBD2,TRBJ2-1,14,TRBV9,CASSAGLAGNEQFF
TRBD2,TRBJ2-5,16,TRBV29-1,CSSSGTSRLLQETQYF
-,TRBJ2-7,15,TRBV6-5,CASSYSSRLANEQYF
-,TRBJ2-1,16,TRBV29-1,CSVEVSGLVGSNEQFF
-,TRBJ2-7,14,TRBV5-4,CASSSGLSPYEQYF
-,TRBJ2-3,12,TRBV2,CASRPSRDTQYF
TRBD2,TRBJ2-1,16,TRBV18,CASSSGVAGRRDEQFF
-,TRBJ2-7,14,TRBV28,CASRSTGSSREQYF
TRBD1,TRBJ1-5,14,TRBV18,CASSPGQGDQPQHF
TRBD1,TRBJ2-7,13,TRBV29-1,CSARQGRSYEQYF
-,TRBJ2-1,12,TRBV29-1,CSVDHGKNEQFF
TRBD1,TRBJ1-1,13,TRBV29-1,CSVRTGLDTEAFF
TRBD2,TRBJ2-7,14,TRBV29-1,CSVLGLAFSYEQYF
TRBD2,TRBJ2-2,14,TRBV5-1,CASRLAGGPGELFF
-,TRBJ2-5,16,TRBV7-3,CASSLSFGGGKETQYF
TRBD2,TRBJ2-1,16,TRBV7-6,CASSSRTSGMYNEQFF